This T cell receptor beta chain was sequenced during a study of blood T cell repertoires in COVID-19. On the study more broadly: T cells, B-cell-depleted T cells, or PBMCs supplied cDNA or gDNA.

How the authors handled the data: Amplified reference gene primers provided the basis for estimating nucleated cell counts. Generated by immunoSEQ multiplex PCR, the TCRdb table keeps only in-frame clones and is missing some. V, J and clone size were drawn from that table, and D and trimming were deduced from the DNA. The table shows around 130,000 clones, with about 79% occurring only once. This clone has just one count. There are 11 residues in the CDR3. Trimming stripped 2 bases from V and 5 bases from J, with 5 bases between. In germline, CDR1 is GTSNPN, CDR2 SVGIG (reference sequence). The chain joins TRBV30 to TRBJ2-3, with D unresolved. The source of this sequence is a woman in her 70s with acute or convalescent COVID-19. Sequenced: peripheral blood. The CDR3 DNA reads as TGTGCCTGGAGTAATAAAGATACGCAGTATTTT. Its protein is CAWSNKDTQYF.